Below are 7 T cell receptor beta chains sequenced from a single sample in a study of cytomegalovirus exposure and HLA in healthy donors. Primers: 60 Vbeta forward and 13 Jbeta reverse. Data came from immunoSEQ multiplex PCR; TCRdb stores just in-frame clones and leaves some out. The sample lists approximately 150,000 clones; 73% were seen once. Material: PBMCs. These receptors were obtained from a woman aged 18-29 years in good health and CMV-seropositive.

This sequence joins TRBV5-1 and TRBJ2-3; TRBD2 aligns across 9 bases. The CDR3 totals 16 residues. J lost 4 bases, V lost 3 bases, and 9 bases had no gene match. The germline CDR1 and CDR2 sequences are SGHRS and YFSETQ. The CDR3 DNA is TGCGCCAGCAGCTCGACCGGGACTAGCCCCGCAGATACGCAGTATTTT. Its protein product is CASSSTGTSPADTQYF.

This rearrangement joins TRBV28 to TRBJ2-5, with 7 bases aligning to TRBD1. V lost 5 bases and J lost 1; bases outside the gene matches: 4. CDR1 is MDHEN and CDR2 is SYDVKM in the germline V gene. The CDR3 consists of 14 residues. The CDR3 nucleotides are TGTGCCAGCAGTCCCCGGACAGGCCAAGAGACCCAGTACTTC. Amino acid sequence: CASSPRTGQETQYF.

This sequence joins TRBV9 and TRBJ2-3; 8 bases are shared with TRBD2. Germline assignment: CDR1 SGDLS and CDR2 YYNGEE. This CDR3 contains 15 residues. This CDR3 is CFSLDRGGGADTQYF. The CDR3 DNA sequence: TGTTTCTCCCTTGACCGGGGGGGCGGGGCAGATACGCAGTATTTT.

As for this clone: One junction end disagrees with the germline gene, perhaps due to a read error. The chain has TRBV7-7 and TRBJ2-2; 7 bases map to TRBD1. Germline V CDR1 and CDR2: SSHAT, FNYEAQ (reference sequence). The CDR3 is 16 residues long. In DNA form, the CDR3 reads TGTGCTAGCAGCGAAGAAGGGGGCTGGGGCACCGGGGAGCTGTTTTTT. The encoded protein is CASSEEGGWGTGELFF.

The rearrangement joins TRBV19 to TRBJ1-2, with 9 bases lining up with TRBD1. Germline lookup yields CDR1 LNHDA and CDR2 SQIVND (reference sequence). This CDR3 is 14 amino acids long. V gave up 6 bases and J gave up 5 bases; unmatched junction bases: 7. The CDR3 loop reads CASRMDRGVYGYTF. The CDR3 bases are TGTGCCAGTAGGATGGACAGGGGCGTATATGGCTACACCTTC.

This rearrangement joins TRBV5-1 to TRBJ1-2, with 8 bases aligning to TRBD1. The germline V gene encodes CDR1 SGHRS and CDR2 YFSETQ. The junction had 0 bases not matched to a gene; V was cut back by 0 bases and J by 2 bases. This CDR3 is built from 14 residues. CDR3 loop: CASSLGQGNYGYTF. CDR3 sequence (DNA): TGCGCCAGCAGCTTGGGACAGGGGAACTATGGCTACACCTTC.

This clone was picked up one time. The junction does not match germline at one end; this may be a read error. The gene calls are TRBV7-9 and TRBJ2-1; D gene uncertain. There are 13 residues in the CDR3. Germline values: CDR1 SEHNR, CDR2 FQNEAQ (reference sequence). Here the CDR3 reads CSSSLLRGSEQFF. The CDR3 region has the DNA TGTTCCAGCAGCTTGCTTCGAGGATCTGAGCAGTTCTTC. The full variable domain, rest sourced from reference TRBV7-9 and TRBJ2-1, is DTGVSQNPRHKITKRGQNVTFRCDPISEHNRLYWYRQTLGQGPEFLTYFQNEAQLEKSRLLSDRFSAERPKGSFSTLEIQRTEQGDSAMYLCSSSLLRGSEQFFGPGTRLTVL.